A single sample is the source of the 24 T cell receptor beta chains below, sequenced in a study of T cell responses to AZD1222 COVID-19 vaccine. Sequencing was performed with immunoSEQ multiplex PCR; in TCRdb, only in-frame clones are kept and a portion is missing. The sample has approximately 140,000 clones, around 90% seen once. Sequenced here: peripheral blood, sampled 28 days after the second AZD1222 dose. These receptors were taken from an adult who received the AZD1222 COVID-19 vaccine.

V usage is TRBV28 and J usage is TRBJ2-5; D call uncertain. The CDR3 totals 14 residues. Per the germline V gene, CDR1 is MDHEN and CDR2 is SYDVKM. V was pared by 5 bases and J by 5 bases, with 15 bases between. This chain's CDR3 is CASSRLAPRETQYF. CDR3 in DNA: TGTGCCAGCAGTAGACTCGCGCCCCGGGAGACCCAGTACTTC. The full variable domain, in which reference TRBV28 and TRBJ2-5 provide the parts outside the CDR3, is DVKVTQSSRYLVKRTGEKVFLECVQDMDHENMFWYRQDPGLGLRLIYFSYDVKMKEKGDIPEGYSVSREKKERFSLILESASTNQTSMYLCASSRLAPRETQYFGPGTRLLVL.

The chain is built from TRBV7-9 and TRBJ1-1; TRBD1 matches 8 bases. The CDR3 runs 14 residues. V lost 3 bases, J lost 1 base, and 1 base stayed unmatched. CDR1 SEHNR and CDR2 FQNEAQ come from the germline V gene (reference sequence). The CDR3 DNA is TGTGCCAGCAGCTTCGGACAGGGGAACACTGAAGCTTTCTTT. This sequence encodes CASSFGQGNTEAFF.

This chain connects TRBV4-3 to TRBJ2-2, with a tentative D call TRBD2 (5 bases). This CDR3 has 17 residues. V was trimmed by 3 bases and J by 0 bases, leaving 14 bases between them. CDR1 is LGHNA and CDR2 is YSLEER in the germline V gene. The CDR3 region is CASSHRVNGANTGELFF. For the CDR3, the DNA is TGCGCCAGCAGCCATCGAGTCAACGGGGCGAACACCGGGGAGCTGTTTTTT.

J is TRBJ1-2 and V is TRBV10-3; 8 bases align to TRBD1. The CDR3 has 13 amino acids. The ends lost 3 bases at V and 8 bases at J; junction bases unmatched: 5. Germline V gives CDR1 ENHRY, CDR2 SYGVKD. CDR3 amino acids: CAISDGQGRGYTF. The DNA for the CDR3 is TGTGCCATCAGTGACGGACAGGGAAGGGGCTACACCTTC.

Written as DNA, the CDR3 is TGCGCCAGCAGCTTGGGGCGGGGCTACACTGAAGCTTTCTTT. Amino acid sequence: CASSLGRGYTEAFF. The chain carries TRBV5-1 and TRBJ1-1, with D possibly TRBD1 on 5 matching bases. Germline V CDR1 and CDR2: SGHRS, YFSETQ. V was clipped by 0 bases and J by 3 bases, with 9 bases between them. There are 14 residues in the CDR3.

The chain combines TRBV7-9 with TRBJ1-2; D is undetermined. V lost 0 bases and J 8 bases, leaving 7 bases between the germline ends. The CDR3 runs 12 residues. Germline V gives CDR1 SEHNR, CDR2 FQNEAQ (reference sequence). CDR3 in DNA: TGTGCCAGCAGCTTAGCGGCGTCCGGCTACACCTTC. It yields the protein CASSLAASGYTF.

This clone appeared once. The J gene is TRBJ2-7, the V gene TRBV10-1, with 11 bases aligning to TRBD2. Germline assignment: CDR1 WNHNN and CDR2 SYGVQD (reference sequence). V was pared by 1 base and J by 3 bases, with 2 bases of the junction left unmatched. CDR3 length: 15 amino acids. DNA for the CDR3: TGCGCCAGCAGTGAGTGTAGCGGGGGGGACTACGAGCAGTACTTC. Amino acid sequence: CASSECSGGDYEQYF.

The V and J genes are TRBV19 and TRBJ1-1, with a weak D call TRBD1 (5 bases). Germline V gene lookup returns CDR1 LNHDA and CDR2 SQIVND (reference sequence). Between the trimmed V and J ends, which lost 3 bases and 4 bases, there was a span of 9 bases. The CDR3 totals 13 residues. The CDR3 protein is CASSIVGGTEAFF. The CDR3 bases are TGTGCCAGTAGTATCGTCGGGGGCACTGAAGCTTTCTTT.

The CDR3 nucleotides are TGTGCCAGCAGTTTAGGAGTAGAGGACACCGGGGAGCTGTTTTTT. Protein product: CASSLGVEDTGELFF. The V and J genes are TRBV28 and TRBJ2-2; D gene uncertain. V was clipped by 2 bases and J by 3 bases, with 10 bases between them. This CDR3 is built from 15 residues. Germline assignment: CDR1 MDHEN and CDR2 SYDVKM.

V is TRBV10-3 and J is TRBJ1-4; 8 bases are a match to TRBD1. This CDR3 has 19 amino acids. The trim removed 0 bases at V and 4 bases at J, leaving 13 bases unmatched. Germline V CDR1 and CDR2: ENHRY, SYGVKD. As DNA, the CDR3 is TGTGCCATCAGTGAGTCAAACCCGCGACAGGGGAGTAGTAATGAAAAACTGTTTTTT. It translates to CAISESNPRQGSSNEKLFF.

The V gene is TRBV6-2 or TRBV6-3, the J gene TRBJ2-1; tentative D call: TRBD2 (6 bases). Deletions cut 2 bases from V and 4 bases from J, with 12 bases between. Per the germline V gene, CDR1 is MNHEY and CDR2 is SVGEGT. The CDR3 totals 15 residues. In nucleotides, the CDR3 is TGTGCCAGCAGTTACCGGGAGAGGGATTACAATGAGCAGTTCTTC. Its protein product is CASSYRERDYNEQFF.

This clone is a singleton in its sample. V and J are TRBV3-1 (or the pseudogene TRBV3-2) and TRBJ2-5, with D possibly matching TRBD2 (5 bases). The CDR3 is made up of 12 amino acids. Between the trimmed V and J ends, which lost 8 bases and 7 bases, there was a span of 14 bases. Germline V gives CDR1 LGHDT, CDR2 YNNKEL (reference sequence). The CDR3 here is CASLAGGGTQYF. CDR3 coding DNA: TGTGCCAGCCTCGCAGGTGGAGGGACCCAGTACTTC.

V is TRBV27 and J is TRBJ2-1, with 12 bases aligning to TRBD2. Germline V gives CDR1 MNHEY, CDR2 SMNVEV (reference sequence). CDR3 length: 15 amino acids. V dropped 7 bases and J dropped 9; count of bases not matched to a gene: 10. The CDR3, as DNA: TGTGCCAGCAAGCGGACTAGCGGGGATTGGGCTGAGCAGTTCTTC. This encodes CASKRTSGDWAEQFF.

The J gene is TRBJ2-3, the V gene TRBV7-2, with D uncertain. Germline assignment: CDR1 SGHTA and CDR2 FQGNSA. Trimming left V 1 base short and J 1 base short, with 3 bases between. This CDR3 is built from 13 residues. Written as DNA, the CDR3 is TGTGCCAGCAGCTTAGTACGCACAGATACGCAGTATTTT. This encodes CASSLVRTDTQYF.

Notes on this clone: Given the absence of the conserved phenylalanine or tryptophan at the CDR3 end, a read error is likely. The V call is TRBV5-6, the J call TRBJ1-6; perhaps TRBD1 as D (6 bases). The CDR3 length is 16 residues. Trimming took off 1 base at V and 4 bases at J, with 12 bases between the two ends. Germline V gene data show CDR1 as SGHDT and CDR2 as YYEEEE. CDR3 amino acids: CASSLSGQIYNSPLHL. For the CDR3, the DNA is TGTGCCAGCAGCTTGAGTGGACAGATTTATAATTCACCCCTCCACCTT.

The genes are TRBV9 and TRBJ1-3, with D unresolved. Germline loops: CDR1 SGDLS, CDR2 YYNGEE. The CDR3 is made up of 16 amino acids. The germline V and J ends were trimmed by 3 bases and 5 bases, with 18 bases remaining between them. This chain's CDR3 is CASSARDGLARNTIYF. As DNA, the CDR3 is TGTGCCAGCAGCGCCCGAGATGGGTTGGCTAGAAACACCATATATTTT.

The chain links TRBV4-1 to TRBJ2-1; 10 nucleotides align to TRBD2. The CDR3 totals 15 residues. V shed 1 base, J shed 7 bases, and the junction held 4 bases outside the gene matches. Germline lookup yields CDR1 MGHRA and CDR2 YSYEKL. The CDR3 nucleotides read TGCGCCAGCAGCCAAGTCAGCGGGAGGGGGAATGAGCAGTTCTTC. Translating gives CASSQVSGRGNEQFF.

The CDR3 here is CASSTPGVSNEQFF. The CDR3 DNA sequence: TGTGCCAGTAGTACTCCGGGAGTCTCCAATGAGCAGTTCTTC. This rearrangement joins TRBV19 to TRBJ2-1; the D gene is possibly TRBD2 (6 bases). Germline CDR1 and CDR2: LNHDA and SQIVND (reference sequence). The CDR3 consists of 14 residues. V lost 4 bases to trimming and J lost 6 bases, with 13 bases between them.

The V gene is TRBV9, the J gene TRBJ2-1; D is perhaps TRBD1 or TRBD2 (5 bases each). Trimming removed 0 bases from V and 4 bases from J, with 14 bases in between. Per germline, CDR1 SGDLS and CDR2 YYNGEE. CDR3 length: 16 amino acids. The chain's CDR3 is CASSVDKGRQYNEQFF. DNA for the CDR3: TGTGCCAGCAGCGTAGATAAGGGACGCCAATACAATGAGCAGTTCTTC.

There are a few counts of this clone. The chain couples TRBV5-4 to TRBJ2-7, with D unclear. Germline V CDR1 and CDR2: SGHNT, YYREEE (reference sequence). This CDR3 comprises 15 residues. Trimming shortened V by 4 bases and J by 6 bases, and 20 bases separated the two germline ends. The CDR3 DNA reads as TGTGCCAGCAGCCCCACACCCGACCGACTGGGCGAGCAGTACTTC. It encodes CASSPTPDRLGEQYF. Full variable domain (rest looked up from reference TRBV5-4 and TRBJ2-7): ETGVTQSPTHLIKTRGQQVTLRCSSQSGHNTVSWYQQALGQGPQFIFQYYREEENGRGNFPPRFSGLQFPNYSSELNVNALELDDSALYLCASSPTPDRLGEQYFGPGTRLTVT.

The chain combines TRBV4-3 with TRBJ2-1; 8 bases agree with TRBD2. The V gene's germline CDR1 is LGHNA and CDR2 YSLEER. The CDR3 extends over 17 amino acids. V dropped 0 bases and J dropped 10; count of bases not matched to a gene: 14. CDR3 in amino acids: CASSQDNSGTPYFEQFF. The CDR3 DNA sequence: TGCGCCAGCAGCCAAGATAATAGCGGGACCCCCTATTTCGAGCAGTTCTTC.

This chain's CDR3 is CASLISRGAGQPQHF. DNA for the CDR3: TGTGCCAGCCTCATTTCCCGAGGGGCAGGGCAGCCCCAGCATTTT. This sequence joins TRBV2 and TRBJ1-5; perhaps TRBD1 as D (5 bases). Germline V lookup: CDR1 SNHLY, CDR2 FYNNEI. This CDR3 comprises 15 residues. V gave up 8 bases and J gave up 7 bases, with 21 bases separating them.

The chain is built from TRBV18 and TRBJ1-6; 7 nucleotides agree with TRBD1. Losses at the gene ends were 1 base for V and 7 bases for J; bases not matched to a gene: 7. The CDR3 has 16 amino acids. Germline values: CDR1 KGHSH, CDR2 LQKENI. The CDR3 here is CASSPLAGTENSPLHF. CDR3 sequence (DNA): TGTGCCAGCTCACCACTCGCCGGGACAGAGAATTCACCCCTCCACTTT.

The CDR3 DNA reads TGTGCCAGCAAGGCGGCCTATGGCTACACCTTC. Protein sequence: CASKAAYGYTF. The genes are TRBV6-5 and TRBJ1-2; D unclear. The length of the CDR3 is 11 residues. In germline, CDR1 is MNHEY, CDR2 SVGAGI. V was trimmed by 7 bases and J by 4 bases, leaving 7 bases between them.